These T cell receptor beta chains were read from a single sample in a study of T cell responses to AZD1222 COVID-19 vaccine. Assay: immunoSEQ multiplex PCR; the TCRdb copy retains only in-frame clones and omits some. The sample has some 90,000 clones; around 90% are singletons. Sample: peripheral blood, taken on day 0 of AZD1222 vaccination. The receptor source for this set is an adult in good health. CDR3s leave out the opening cysteine and the closing phenylalanine or tryptophan.

j_call: TRBJ1-2
v_call: TRBV29-1
cdr3_aa: SVEDRWTAIPNYGGRPTNYGYT

j_call: TRBJ1-2
v_call: TRBV6-5
cdr3_aa: ASSYRQGYGYT

j_call: TRBJ2-7
v_call: TRBV10-3
cdr3_aa: AISESGSSYEQY

j_call: TRBJ1-2
v_call: TRBV14
cdr3_aa: ASSRTPTESYGYT

j_call: TRBJ2-1
v_call: TRBV5-4
cdr3_aa: ASSLASTFNEQF

j_call: TRBJ1-5
v_call: TRBV27
cdr3_aa: ASGTQWGQPQH

j_call: TRBJ1-6
v_call: TRBV7-2
cdr3_aa: ASSLIATGRSPLH

j_call: TRBJ1-1
v_call: TRBV5-1
cdr3_aa: ASSPTPGQGLYTEAF

j_call: TRBJ2-1
v_call: TRBV5-4
cdr3_aa: ASSLGTARRAEQF

j_call: TRBJ2-7
v_call: TRBV7-9
cdr3_aa: ASSLTGTGGAYEQY

j_call: TRBJ2-7
v_call: TRBV28
cdr3_aa: ASSLAGARSYEQY

j_call: TRBJ1-3
v_call: TRBV9
cdr3_aa: ASSVGFGGGNTIY

j_call: TRBJ1-4
v_call: TRBV13
cdr3_aa: ASSFSTTGRQLF

j_call: TRBJ1-2
v_call: TRBV27
cdr3_aa: ASSFSSDTGHYGYT

j_call: TRBJ1-1
v_call: TRBV2
cdr3_aa: ASGRPGDPTIFNTEAF

j_call: TRBJ2-3
v_call: TRBV12-3/TRBV12-4
cdr3_aa: ASREYTDTQY

j_call: TRBJ2-1
v_call: TRBV6-1
cdr3_aa: ASSEWGQLTYNEQF

j_call: TRBJ1-5
v_call: TRBV19
cdr3_aa: ASSPGTGGTNQPQH

j_call: TRBJ1-5
v_call: TRBV19
cdr3_aa: ARQGRYQPQH

j_call: TRBJ1-2
v_call: TRBV12-3/TRBV12-4
cdr3_aa: ASSATGFNGYT

j_call: TRBJ2-7
v_call: TRBV2
cdr3_aa: ASSSGASYEQY

j_call: TRBJ2-5
v_call: TRBV19
cdr3_aa: ASSIVGARETQY

j_call: TRBJ2-7
v_call: TRBV24-1
cdr3_aa: ATSDPRDRLPYEQY

j_call: TRBJ2-1
v_call: TRBV5-1
cdr3_aa: ASSLGLLAGGRNEQF

j_call: TRBJ1-1
v_call: TRBV7-9
cdr3_aa: ASSLRTVNTEAF

j_call: TRBJ1-5
v_call: TRBV27
cdr3_aa: ASSFSRSSNQPQH

j_call: TRBJ2-7
v_call: TRBV1
cdr3_aa: TSSLGLAEYEQY